This TCR beta chain was captured by sequencing in a study of control samples from healthy donors and cancer patients. The CDR3 consists of 15 residues. The data were produced by immunoSEQ multiplex PCR, yet TCRdb's version contains in-frame clones alone and is incomplete. The table records some 170,000 clones, over 95% of them present only once. The TCR comes from a woman aged 25 to 39 in good health. Specimen: blood. The chain couples TRBV12-1 to TRBJ1-1; the tabulated D call, TRBD1, remains unverified against the DNA. TRBV12-1 is labeled a pseudogene. CDR3 in amino acids: CASSFQTDMNTEAFF. Written as DNA, the CDR3 is TGTGCCAGCAGCTTTCAAACAGACATGAACACTGAAGCTTTCTTT.